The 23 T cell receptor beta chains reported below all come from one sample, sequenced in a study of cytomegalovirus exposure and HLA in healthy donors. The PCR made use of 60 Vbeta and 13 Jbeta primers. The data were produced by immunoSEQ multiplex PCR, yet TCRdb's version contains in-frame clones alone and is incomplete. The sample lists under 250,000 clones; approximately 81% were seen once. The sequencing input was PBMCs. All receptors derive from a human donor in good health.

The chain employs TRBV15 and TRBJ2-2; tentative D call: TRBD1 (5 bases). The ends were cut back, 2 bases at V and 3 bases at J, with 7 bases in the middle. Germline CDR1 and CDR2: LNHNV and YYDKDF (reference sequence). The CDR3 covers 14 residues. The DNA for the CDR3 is TGTGCCACCAGCAGACAGGGTTACACCGGGGAGCTGTTTTTT. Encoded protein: CATSRQGYTGELFF.

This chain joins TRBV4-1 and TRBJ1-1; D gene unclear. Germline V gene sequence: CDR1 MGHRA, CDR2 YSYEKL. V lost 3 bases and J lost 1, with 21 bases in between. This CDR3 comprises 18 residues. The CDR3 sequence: CASSQGGEWRMRNTEAFF. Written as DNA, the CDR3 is TGCGCCAGCAGCCAGGGCGGAGAGTGGAGGATGCGGAACACTGAAGCTTTCTTT.

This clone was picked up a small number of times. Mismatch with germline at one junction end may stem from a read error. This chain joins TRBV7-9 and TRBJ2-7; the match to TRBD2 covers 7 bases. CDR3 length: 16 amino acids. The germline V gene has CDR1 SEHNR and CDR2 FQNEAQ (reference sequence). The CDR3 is CSSSRSVGGSWNEQYF. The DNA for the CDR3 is TGTTCCAGCAGCCGCAGTGTCGGCGGGAGCTGGAACGAGCAGTACTTC.

The CDR3 loop is CASSPDRGQGGYTF. The CDR3 DNA is TGCGCCAGCAGCCCCGACAGGGGGCAGGGTGGCTACACCTTC. The rearrangement uses TRBV5-1 and TRBJ1-2; 10 bases map to TRBD1. CDR1 and CDR2 (germline): SGHRS, YFSETQ. J was trimmed by 7 bases and V by 4 bases; bases with no gene match: 7. The CDR3 spans 14 residues.

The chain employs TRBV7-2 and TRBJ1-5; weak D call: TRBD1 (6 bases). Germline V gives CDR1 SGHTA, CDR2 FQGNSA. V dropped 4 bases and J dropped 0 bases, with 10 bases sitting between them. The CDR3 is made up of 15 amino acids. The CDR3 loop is CASSSTGYSNQPQHF. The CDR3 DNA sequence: TGTGCCAGCAGCTCGACAGGTTATAGCAATCAGCCCCAGCATTTT.

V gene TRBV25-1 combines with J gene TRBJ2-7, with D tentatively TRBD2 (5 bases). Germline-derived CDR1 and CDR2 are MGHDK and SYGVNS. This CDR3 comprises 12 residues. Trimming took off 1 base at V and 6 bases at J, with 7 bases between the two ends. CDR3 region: CASSEWTGEQYF. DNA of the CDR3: TGTGCCAGCAGTGAATGGACTGGCGAGCAGTACTTC.

CDR3 in amino acids: CASSHNLGSSTDTQYF. DNA for the CDR3: TGTGCCAGCAGCCATAACCTCGGGTCCTCCACAGATACGCAGTATTTT. The chain carries TRBV11-2 and TRBJ2-3; the D is unclear. This CDR3 has 16 residues. V was shortened by 5 bases and J by 2 bases, with 17 bases between the two germline ends. Looked up from germline, CDR1 is SGHAT and CDR2 is FQNNGV.

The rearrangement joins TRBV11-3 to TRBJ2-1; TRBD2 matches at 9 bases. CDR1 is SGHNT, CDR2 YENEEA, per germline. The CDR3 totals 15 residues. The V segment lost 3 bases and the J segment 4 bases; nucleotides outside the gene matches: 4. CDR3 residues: CASSFASGAYNEQFF. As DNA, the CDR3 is TGTGCCAGCAGCTTTGCTAGCGGGGCTTACAATGAGCAGTTCTTC.

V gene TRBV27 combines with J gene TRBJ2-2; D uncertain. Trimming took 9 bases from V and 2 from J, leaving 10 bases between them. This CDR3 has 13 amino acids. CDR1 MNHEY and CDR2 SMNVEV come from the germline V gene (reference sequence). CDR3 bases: TGTGCCAGTCAGGAATCCAACACCGGGGAGCTGTTTTTT. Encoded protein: CASQESNTGELFF.

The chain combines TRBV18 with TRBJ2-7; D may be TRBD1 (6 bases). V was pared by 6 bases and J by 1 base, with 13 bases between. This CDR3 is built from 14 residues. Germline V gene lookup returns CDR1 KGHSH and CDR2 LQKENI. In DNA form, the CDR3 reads TGTGCCAGCTCCTTCGACAGGCTATCCTACGAGCAGTACTTC. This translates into CASSFDRLSYEQYF.

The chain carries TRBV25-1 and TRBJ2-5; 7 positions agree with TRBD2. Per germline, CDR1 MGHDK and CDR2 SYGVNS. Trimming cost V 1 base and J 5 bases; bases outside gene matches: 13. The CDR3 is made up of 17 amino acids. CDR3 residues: CASSESRGGGSGETQYF. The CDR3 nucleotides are TGTGCCAGCAGTGAATCCCGGGGTGGCGGGAGTGGTGAGACCCAGTACTTC. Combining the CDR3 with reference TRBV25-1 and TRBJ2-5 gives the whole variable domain EADIYQTPRYLVIGTGKKITLECSQTMGHDKMYWYQQDPGMELHLIHYSYGVNSTEKGDLSSESTVSRIRTEHFPLTLESARPSHTSQYLCASSESRGGGSGETQYFGPGTRLLVL.

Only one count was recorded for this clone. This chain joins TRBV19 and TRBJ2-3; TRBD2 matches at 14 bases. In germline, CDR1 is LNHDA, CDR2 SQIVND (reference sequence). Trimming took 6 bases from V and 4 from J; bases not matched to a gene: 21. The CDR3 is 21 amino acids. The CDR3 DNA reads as TGTGCCAGTAGCCATCTTCCGGGGGCCGGGACTAGCGGGAGAGGCCCAGATACGCAGTATTTT. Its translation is CASSHLPGAGTSGRGPDTQYF.

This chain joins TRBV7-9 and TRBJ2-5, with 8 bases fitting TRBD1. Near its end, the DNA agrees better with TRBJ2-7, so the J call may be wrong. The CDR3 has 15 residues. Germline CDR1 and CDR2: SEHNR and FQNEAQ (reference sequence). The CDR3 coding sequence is TGTGCCAGCAGCTCCTCGACAGGGGCCAACTACGAGCAGTACTTC. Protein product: CASSSSTGANYEQYF.

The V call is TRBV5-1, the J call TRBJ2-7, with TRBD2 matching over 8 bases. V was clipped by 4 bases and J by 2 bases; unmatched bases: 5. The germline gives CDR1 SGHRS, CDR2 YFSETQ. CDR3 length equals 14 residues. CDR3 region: CASSPGTRAYEQYF. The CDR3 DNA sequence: TGCGCCAGCAGCCCCGGGACTAGGGCCTACGAGCAGTACTTC.

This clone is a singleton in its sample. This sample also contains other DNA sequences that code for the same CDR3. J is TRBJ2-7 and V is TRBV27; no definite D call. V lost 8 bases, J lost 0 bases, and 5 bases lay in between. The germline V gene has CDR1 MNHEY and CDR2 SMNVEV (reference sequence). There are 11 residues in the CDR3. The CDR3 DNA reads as TGTGCCAGCTCTAGCTCCTACGAGCAGTACTTC. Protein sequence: CASSSSYEQYF.

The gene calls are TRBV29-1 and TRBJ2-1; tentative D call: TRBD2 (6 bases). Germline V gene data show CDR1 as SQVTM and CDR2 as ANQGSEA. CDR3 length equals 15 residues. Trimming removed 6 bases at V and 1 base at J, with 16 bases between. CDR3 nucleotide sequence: TGCAGCGTGAGAAGGGGCGGGGCGTCCTACAATGAGCAGTTCTTC. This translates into CSVRRGGASYNEQFF.

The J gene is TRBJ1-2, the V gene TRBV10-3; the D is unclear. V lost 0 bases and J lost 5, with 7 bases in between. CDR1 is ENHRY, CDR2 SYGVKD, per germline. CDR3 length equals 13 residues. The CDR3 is CAISESDEYGYTF. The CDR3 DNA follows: TGTGCCATCAGTGAGTCTGATGAGTATGGCTACACCTTC.

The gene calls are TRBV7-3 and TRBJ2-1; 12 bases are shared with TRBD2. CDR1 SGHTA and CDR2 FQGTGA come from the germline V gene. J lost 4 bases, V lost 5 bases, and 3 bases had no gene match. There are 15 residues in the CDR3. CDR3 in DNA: TGTGCCAGCAGCCTAGCGGGAGGGTATTACAATGAGCAGTTCTTC. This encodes CASSLAGGYYNEQFF. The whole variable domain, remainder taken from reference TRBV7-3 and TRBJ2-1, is GAGVSQTPSNKVTEKGKYVELRCDPISGHTALYWYRQSLGQGPEFLIYFQGTGAADDSGLPNDRFFAVRPEGSVSTLKIQRTERGDSAVYLCASSLAGGYYNEQFFGPGTRLTVL.

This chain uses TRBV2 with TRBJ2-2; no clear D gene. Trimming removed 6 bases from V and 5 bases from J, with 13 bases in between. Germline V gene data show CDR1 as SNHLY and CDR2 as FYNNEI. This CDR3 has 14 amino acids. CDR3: CASSDLVGTGELFF. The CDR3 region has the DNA TGTGCCAGCAGCGACCTGGTCGGGACCGGGGAGCTGTTTTTT.

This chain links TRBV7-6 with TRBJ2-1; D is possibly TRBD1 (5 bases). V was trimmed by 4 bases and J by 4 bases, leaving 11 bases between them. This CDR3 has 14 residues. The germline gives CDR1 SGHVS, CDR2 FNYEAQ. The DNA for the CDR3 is TGTGCCAGCAGCTCAGACAGCAATTACAATGAGCAGTTCTTC. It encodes CASSSDSNYNEQFF.

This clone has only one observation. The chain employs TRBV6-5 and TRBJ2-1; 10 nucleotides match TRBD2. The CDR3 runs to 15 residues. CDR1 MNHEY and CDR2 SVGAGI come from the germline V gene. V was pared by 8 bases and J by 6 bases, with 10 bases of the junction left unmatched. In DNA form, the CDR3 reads TGTGCCAGCGGCCTAGCGGGAGATCTAGGCAATGAGCAGTTCTTC. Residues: CASGLAGDLGNEQFF.

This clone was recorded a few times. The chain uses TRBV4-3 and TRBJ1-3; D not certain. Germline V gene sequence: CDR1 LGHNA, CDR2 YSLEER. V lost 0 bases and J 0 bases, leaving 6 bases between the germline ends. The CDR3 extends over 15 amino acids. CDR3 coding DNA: TGCGCCAGCAGCCAAGATGGCGGCTCTGGAAACACCATATATTTT. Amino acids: CASSQDGGSGNTIYF.

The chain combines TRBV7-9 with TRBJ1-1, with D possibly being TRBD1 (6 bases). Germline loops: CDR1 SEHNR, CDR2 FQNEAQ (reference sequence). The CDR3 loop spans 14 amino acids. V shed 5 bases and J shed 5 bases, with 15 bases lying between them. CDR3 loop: CASSADRRHTEAFF. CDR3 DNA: TGTGCCAGCAGCGCCGACAGGAGGCATACTGAAGCTTTCTTT. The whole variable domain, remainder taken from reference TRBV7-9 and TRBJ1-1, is DTGVSQNPRHKITKRGQNVTFRCDPISEHNRLYWYRQTLGQGPEFLTYFQNEAQLEKSRLLSDRFSAERPKGSFSTLEIQRTEQGDSAMYLCASSADRRHTEAFFGQGTRLTVV.